One TCR beta chain is described in this entry. The sample comes from a study of blood T cell repertoires in COVID-19. Whole-study context: In each case, the material was cDNA or gDNA derived from T cells, B-cell-depleted T cells, or PBMCs.

This CDR3 has 14 amino acids. Germline CDR1 and CDR2: SGHDT and YYEEEE. Between the trimmed V and J ends, which lost 4 bases and 0 bases, there was a span of 8 bases. Assay used: immunoSEQ multiplex PCR; TCRdb lists only in-frame clones, some missing. The sample consists of about 55,000 clones, 75% to 90% of them appearing once. The sequence was collected from a human donor in a cohort sampled during active COVID-19. V usage is TRBV5-6 and J usage is TRBJ2-4; tentatively, D is TRBD1 (5 bases). The sample consisted of peripheral blood. The chain's CDR3 is CASSIREAKNIQYF. Written as DNA, the CDR3 is TGTGCCAGCAGCATCAGGGAAGCCAAAAACATTCAGTACTTC.